The present entry profiles one TCR beta chain with its context. How the authors handled the data: Amplified reference gene primers provided the basis for estimating nucleated cell counts. TCRdb's copy holds only in-frame clones and misses some; the assay was immunoSEQ multiplex PCR. That table gives V, J and clone size, and the DNA gave D and trimming. The sample comprises almost 300,000 clones, about 87% of which are singletons, and over 1% rests with the top ten. This sample is drawn from a study of blood T cell repertoires in COVID-19. The overall study: Acute-phase and convalescent COVID-19 samples originated in the United States, Italy and Spain.

Germline V gene lookup returns CDR1 SQVTM and CDR2 ANQGSEA. J was trimmed by 5 bases and V by 3 bases; bases with no gene match: 8. The CDR3 totals 14 residues. The chain employs TRBV29-1 and TRBJ1-2, with 8 bases identical to TRBD1. Sequences were obtained from peripheral blood. The clonotype originates from a man between 65 and 80 years old with acute or convalescent COVID-19. CDR3 amino acids: CSVDSGGQGYGYTF. CDR3 nucleotide sequence: TGCAGCGTTGATTCAGGAGGACAGGGTTATGGCTACACCTTC.